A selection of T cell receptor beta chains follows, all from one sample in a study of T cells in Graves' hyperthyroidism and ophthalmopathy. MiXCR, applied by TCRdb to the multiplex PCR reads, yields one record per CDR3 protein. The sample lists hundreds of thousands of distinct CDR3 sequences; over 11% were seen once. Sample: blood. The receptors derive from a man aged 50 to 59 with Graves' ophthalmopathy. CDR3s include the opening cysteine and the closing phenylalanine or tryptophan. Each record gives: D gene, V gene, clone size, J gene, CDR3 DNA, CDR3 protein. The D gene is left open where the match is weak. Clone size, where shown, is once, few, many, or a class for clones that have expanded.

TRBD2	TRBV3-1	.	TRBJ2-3	TGTGCCAGCAGCACGACGGGACTAGCGGACACAGATACGCAGTATTTT	CASSTTGLADTDTQYF
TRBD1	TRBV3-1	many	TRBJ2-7	TGTGCCAGCAGCCAAGTTGGACAGGGAAACTACGAGCAGTACTTC	CASSQVGQGNYEQYF
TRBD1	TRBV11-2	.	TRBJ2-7	TGTGCCACCCGACAGGGGATCCACCTAGACGAGCAGTACTTC	CATRQGIHLDEQYF
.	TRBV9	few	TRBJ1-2	TGTGCCAGCAGCGTAGGCACAGCTCCTAACTATGGCTACACCTTC	CASSVGTAPNYGYTF
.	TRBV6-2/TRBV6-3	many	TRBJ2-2	TGTGCCAGCAATTTGGGCTATGGAACCGGGGAGCTGTTTTTT	CASNLGYGTGELFF
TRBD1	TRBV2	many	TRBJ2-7	TGTGCCAGCAGCCAGGGACAGGGAAACTCCTACGAGCAGTACTTC	CASSQGQGNSYEQYF
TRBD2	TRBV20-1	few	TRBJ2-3	TGCAGTGCTTCCCCCCCGGGGACTAGCGGGAAGAATACGCAGTATTTT	CSASPPGTSGKNTQYF
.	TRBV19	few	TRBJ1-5	TGTGCCAGTAGTATGGAGCAGAATCAGCCCCAGCATTTT	CASSMEQNQPQHF
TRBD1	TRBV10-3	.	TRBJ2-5	TGTGCCATCAGTGGGGCTCTGACAGGGTCACAAGAGACCCAGTACTTC	CAISGALTGSQETQYF
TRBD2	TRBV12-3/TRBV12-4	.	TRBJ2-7	TGTGCCAGCAGTTTGCGGGGGGGTGGCGAGCAGTACTTC	CASSLRGGGEQYF
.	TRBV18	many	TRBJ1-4	TGTGCCAGCTCACGGGATGCTAATGAAAAACTGTTTTTT	CASSRDANEKLFF
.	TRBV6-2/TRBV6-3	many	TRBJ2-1	TGTGCCAGCAGTTACATAGCCGACATGTCGCAGTTCTTC	CASSYIADMSQFF
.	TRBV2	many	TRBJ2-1	TGTGCCAGCAGTGAGAATGCGGGGAAAACCTACAATGAGCAGTTCTTC	CASSENAGKTYNEQFF
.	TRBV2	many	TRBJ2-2	TGTGCCACCCGACAGGAGGCAGGGGCTGGAACCGGGGAGCTGTTTTTT	CATRQEAGAGTGELFF
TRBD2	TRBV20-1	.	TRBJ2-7	TGCAGTGCTAGTGTACTAGCGGGAGTAGGTTACGAGCAGTACTTC	CSASVLAGVGYEQYF
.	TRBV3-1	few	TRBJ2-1	TGTGCCAGCAGCCAAGGGGGACTTCAAAGCTCCTACAATGAGCAGTTCTTC	CASSQGGLQSSYNEQFF
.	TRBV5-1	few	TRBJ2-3	TGCGCCAGCAGCCCGCCGGGAACCAGCACAGATACGCAGTATTTT	CASSPPGTSTDTQYF
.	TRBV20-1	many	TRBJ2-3	TGCAGTGCAAGATTGAGAGATACGCAGTATTTT	CSARLRDTQYF
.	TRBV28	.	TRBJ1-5	TGTGCCAGCAGTATCGGGGGACGGGGGGGTGATCAGCCCCAGCATTTT	CASSIGGRGGDQPQHF
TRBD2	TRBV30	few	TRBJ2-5	TGTGCCTGGCTGGTTCCTAGCGGGAGGCTGGGAGAGACCCAGTACTTC	CAWLVPSGRLGETQYF